Below are 8 T cell receptor beta chains sequenced from a single sample in a study of shared clonotypes between healthy human individuals. Sequencing was performed with immunoSEQ multiplex PCR; in TCRdb, only in-frame clones are kept and a portion is missing. The sample records 950,000 to 1,300,000 clones, about 70% being singletons. The sequencing input was memory CD4+ T cells sorted from blood. Regarding subset: CD45RA-negative fraction. Receptors originate from a man younger than 35 in good health.

The V and J genes are TRBV2 and TRBJ1-1; 12 bases match TRBD1. The trim removed 11 bases at V and 3 bases at J, leaving 10 bases unmatched. CDR1 and CDR2 from the germline V gene are SNHLY and FYNNEI. This CDR3 is 15 amino acids long. The CDR3 DNA reads TGTGCCGTCCGGGACAGGGGGCCTGTGGACACTGAAGCTTTCTTT. It translates to CAVRDRGPVDTEAFF.

This chain joins TRBV4-3 and TRBJ2-3; a possible D gene is TRBD2 (5 bases). The germline V and J ends were trimmed by 0 bases and 5 bases, with 12 bases remaining between them. Germline lookup yields CDR1 LGHNA and CDR2 YSLEER. This CDR3 is built from 15 residues. Written as DNA, the CDR3 is TGCGCCAGCAGCCAAGAAGGACGGGGATTAGATACGCAGTATTTT. It specifies CASSQEGRGLDTQYF.

Comment on this clone: Other DNA sequences in this sample translate to the same CDR3. The chain carries TRBV7-9 and TRBJ2-5; D not certain. CDR1 and CDR2 (germline): SEHNR, FQNEAQ (reference sequence). The V gene lost 0 bases and the J gene lost 4 bases, with 3 bases spanning the gap. This CDR3 region has 12 residues. CDR3 sequence reads: CASSLAGETQYF. CDR3 in DNA: TGTGCCAGCAGCTTAGCGGGAGAGACCCAGTACTTC.

The rearrangement joins TRBV29-1 to TRBJ2-5; no clear D. Trimming cost V 5 bases and J 5 bases, with 15 bases left between them. Germline CDR1 is SQVTM and CDR2 is ANQGSEA. This CDR3 comprises 13 residues. The CDR3 sequence is CSVIRSGRETQYF. DNA of the CDR3: TGCAGCGTTATCAGGTCTGGGCGGGAGACCCAGTACTTC. The variable domain in full, completed from reference TRBV29-1 and TRBJ2-5, reads SAVISQKPSRDICQRGTSLTIQCQVDSQVTMMFWYRQQPGQSLTLIATANQGSEATYESGFVIDKFPISRPNLTFSTLTVSNMSPEDSSIYLCSVIRSGRETQYFGPGTRLLVL.

The CDR3 DNA reads as TGTGCCAGCAGCCTACTAGACGAGCAGTACTTC. Its protein is CASSLLDEQYF. The chain employs TRBV7-2 and TRBJ2-7, with a tentative D call TRBD2 (5 bases). This CDR3 comprises 11 residues. V was shortened by 5 bases and J by 5 bases, with 7 bases between the two germline ends. CDR1 and CDR2 from the germline V gene are SGHTA and FQGNSA.

This clone showed up just a few times. The chain combines TRBV6-6 with TRBJ2-7; D not resolved. Germline V lookup: CDR1 MNHNY, CDR2 SVGAGI (reference sequence). The CDR3 is 12 amino acids. V was trimmed by 6 bases and J by 1 base, leaving 7 bases between them. The CDR3 coding sequence is TGTGCCAGCAGCCCACTTTCCTACGAGCAGTACTTC. Protein: CASSPLSYEQYF.

The chain has TRBV30 and TRBJ2-2; 8 nucleotides match TRBD2. V was clipped by 3 bases and J by 1 base; unmatched bases: 7. In germline, CDR1 is GTSNPN, CDR2 SVGIG (reference sequence). This CDR3 spans 16 amino acids. Here the CDR3 DNA reads TGTGCCTGGAGGTTCGGGCTAGCGGGGAACACCGGGGAGCTGTTTTTT. It is translated as CAWRFGLAGNTGELFF.

This clone was counted a few times. This sequence joins TRBV7-9 and TRBJ1-1; D is ambiguous. The V and J ends lost 2 bases and 0 bases respectively, with 10 bases between them. The CDR3 sequence is 15 residues long. The germline CDR1 and CDR2 sequences are SEHNR and FQNEAQ (reference sequence). This chain's CDR3 is CASSLLDYMNTEAFF. CDR3 DNA: TGTGCCAGCAGCTTATTAGACTACATGAACACTGAAGCTTTCTTT.